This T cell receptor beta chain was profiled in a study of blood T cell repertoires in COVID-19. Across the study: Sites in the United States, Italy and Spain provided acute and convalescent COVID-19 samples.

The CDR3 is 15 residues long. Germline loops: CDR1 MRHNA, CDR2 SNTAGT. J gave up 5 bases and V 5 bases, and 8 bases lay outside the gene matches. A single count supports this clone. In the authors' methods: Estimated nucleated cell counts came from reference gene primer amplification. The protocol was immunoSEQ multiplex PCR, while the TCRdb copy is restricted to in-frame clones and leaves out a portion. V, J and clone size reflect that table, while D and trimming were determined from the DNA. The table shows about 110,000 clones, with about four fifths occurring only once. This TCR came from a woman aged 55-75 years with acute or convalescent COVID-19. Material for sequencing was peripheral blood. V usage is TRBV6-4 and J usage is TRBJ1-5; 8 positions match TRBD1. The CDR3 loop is CASSHLTGVDQPQHF. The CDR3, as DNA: TGTGCCAGCAGTCACTTGACAGGGGTTGATCAGCCCCAGCATTTT.